These 20 T cell receptor beta chains came from one sample sequenced in a study of T cell changes during pregnancy in multiple sclerosis (dated by TCRdb to between 2018 and 2021). The library was produced with the immunoSEQ multiplex PCR assay. This immuneACCESS table, as held by TCRdb, lists in-frame sequences with V and J called but not all clones. Of the missing ones, under half trace to an unresolved V gene in checked studies; the others have no known cause. Within this sample are 50,000 to 70,000 clones, with about nine tenths of them counted one time only. 1% to 1.5% of the sample belongs to the ten largest clones. Sequencing was performed on peripheral blood, taken after pregnancy. These receptors were collected from a female donor in good health, enrolled as a control in a pregnancy study.

V is TRBV7-6 and J is TRBJ2-7; 10 positions agree with TRBD1. J was trimmed by 4 bases and V by 4 bases; bases with no gene match: 7. Germline V gene sequence: CDR1 SGHVS, CDR2 FNYEAQ. The CDR3 loop spans 15 amino acids. In nucleotides, the CDR3 is TGTGCCAGCAGCTCTCTCGACAGGGGGCGGTACGAGCAGTACTTC. This sequence encodes CASSSLDRGRYEQYF. Together with reference TRBV7-6 and TRBJ2-7, the CDR3 gives the full variable domain: GAGVSQSPRYKVTKRGQDVALRCDPISGHVSLYWYRQALGQGPEFLTYFNYEAQQDKSGLPNDRFSAERPEGSISTLTIQRTEQRDSAMYRCASSSLDRGRYEQYFGPGTRLTVT.

The chain combines TRBV11-2 with TRBJ1-4; weak D call: TRBD1 (5 bases). CDR1 SGHAT and CDR2 FQNNGV come from the germline V gene. This CDR3 spans 14 amino acids. The V and J ends lost 6 bases and 4 bases respectively, with 12 bases between them. CDR3 sequence reads: CASSSQGYNEKLFF. The CDR3 DNA is TGTGCCAGCAGTTCTCAGGGTTATAATGAAAAACTGTTTTTT.

The chain combines TRBV30 with TRBJ2-7; TRBD1 matches 9 bases. Germline assignment: CDR1 GTSNPN and CDR2 SVGIG (reference sequence). The J segment lost 5 bases and the V segment lost 5 bases, leaving 10 bases of the junction unmatched. This CDR3 has 14 amino acids. The CDR3, as DNA: TGTGCCTGGGAGGCCGGGACAGGGTTCAACGAGCAGTACTTC. Translating it yields CAWEAGTGFNEQYF.

The V gene is TRBV19, the J gene TRBJ1-1, with TRBD1 identical over 7 bases. Trimming took 6 bases from V and 2 from J; bases not matched to a gene: 9. The CDR3 covers 15 residues. CDR1 LNHDA and CDR2 SQIVND come from the germline V gene (reference sequence). CDR3 loop: CASRRRDSTNTEAFF. CDR3 sequence (DNA): TGTGCCAGTAGGAGACGGGACAGCACAAACACTGAAGCTTTCTTT.

The chain has TRBV10-2 and TRBJ1-1; 7 nucleotides line up with TRBD1. After removal of 9 bases from V and 3 bases from J, the junction contained 7 bases not matched to a gene. CDR3 length: 13 amino acids. Germline values: CDR1 WSHSY, CDR2 SAAADI. In nucleotides, the CDR3 is TGCGCCAGGCAGGGGGAGCATGACACTGAAGCTTTCTTT. It yields the protein CARQGEHDTEAFF.

The V gene is TRBV5-1, the J gene TRBJ1-1; D perhaps matches TRBD1 (6 bases). Germline V CDR1 and CDR2: SGHRS, YFSETQ. This CDR3 spans 13 amino acids. Trimming left V 4 bases short and J 11 bases short, with 18 bases between. This chain's CDR3 is CASSLSEGEWAFF. The CDR3 nucleotides read TGCGCCAGCAGCCTGTCCGAGGGGGAGTGGGCTTTCTTT.

V usage is TRBV6-4 and J usage is TRBJ1-2; perhaps TRBD1 as D (6 bases). This CDR3 spans 14 amino acids. Germline loops: CDR1 MRHNA, CDR2 SNTAGT. With 3 bases removed from V and 8 bases from J, the gap between germline ends came to 16 bases. CDR3 amino acids: CASSEIPGGGGYTF. CDR3 in DNA: TGTGCCAGCAGTGAAATCCCGGGGGGCGGCGGCTACACCTTC.

V is TRBV9 and J is TRBJ1-2, with unresolved D. The CDR3 covers 11 residues. Trimming pared 6 bases from V and 1 base from J, leaving 4 bases between. CDR1 is SGDLS, CDR2 YYNGEE, per germline. CDR3 coding DNA: TGTGCCAGCACGTTTAACTATGGCTACACCTTC. Translated: CASTFNYGYTF.

Points on this clone: A read error may account for a junction end that differs from germline. The chain couples TRBV7-2 to TRBJ1-4; 10 bases agree with TRBD1. This CDR3 spans 15 amino acids. Germline V lookup: CDR1 SGHTA, CDR2 FQGNSA. The CDR3: CASSLDRGTTEKLFF. CDR3 in DNA: TGTGCCAGCAGCTTGGACAGGGGGACTACTGAAAAACTGTTTTTT.

The V gene is TRBV27, the J gene TRBJ2-7; 10 nucleotides match TRBD1. CDR1 is MNHEY and CDR2 is SMNVEV in the germline V gene (reference sequence). The CDR3 consists of 15 residues. V gave up 8 bases and J gave up 4 bases; unmatched junction bases: 11. CDR3 loop: CASLTRDRGRYEQYF. The CDR3, as DNA: TGTGCCAGCCTCACCAGGGACAGGGGCCGGTACGAGCAGTACTTC.

In its sample, this clone was seen once. The rearrangement uses TRBV19 and TRBJ2-2, with D maybe TRBD1 (6 bases). V gave up 11 bases and J gave up 0 bases, with 16 bases separating them. The CDR3 is made up of 15 amino acids. Looked up from germline, CDR1 is LNHDA and CDR2 is SQIVND (reference sequence). The CDR3 sequence: CAGRNTGTNTGELFF. The CDR3 DNA reads as TGTGCCGGCCGCAATACAGGGACGAACACCGGGGAGCTGTTTTTT.

The chain recombines TRBV5-1 with TRBJ2-2; no clear D. V gave up 6 bases and J gave up 7 bases, with 13 bases separating them. The CDR3 has 13 residues. The germline V gene encodes CDR1 SGHRS and CDR2 YFSETQ. The CDR3 spells CASTQEAVGELFF. CDR3 coding DNA: TGCGCCAGCACCCAAGAGGCGGTCGGGGAGCTGTTTTTT.

This chain joins TRBV5-6 and TRBJ2-1; the match to TRBD2 covers 10 bases. Germline CDR1 reads SGHDT; CDR2 reads YYEEEE. The CDR3 has 15 amino acids. V gave up 3 bases and J gave up 8 bases; unmatched junction bases: 8. CDR3 in DNA: TGTGCCAGCAGCTGGAGCGGGGGGGCTGTCTATGAGCAGTTCTTC. It yields the protein CASSWSGGAVYEQFF.

V and J are TRBV11-3 and TRBJ2-3, with a tentative D call TRBD2 (6 bases). The CDR3 is 14 residues long. CDR1 is SGHNT and CDR2 is YENEEA in the germline V gene. Trimming stripped 8 bases from V and 2 bases from J, with 14 bases between. This CDR3 reads CASAPGGDTDTQYF. CDR3 sequence (DNA): TGTGCCAGCGCTCCTGGCGGGGACACAGATACGCAGTATTTT.

The CDR3 sequence is CASSPLGGQMNTGELFF. In nucleotides, the CDR3 is TGTGCCAGCTCACCACTTGGCGGACAGATGAACACCGGGGAGCTGTTTTTT. The chain combines TRBV18 with TRBJ2-2; tentatively, D is TRBD1 (6 bases). There are 17 residues in the CDR3. Trimming pared 1 base from V and 1 base from J, leaving 13 bases between. Germline V CDR1 and CDR2: KGHSH, LQKENI.

The chain combines TRBV6-5 with TRBJ2-7, with D maybe TRBD1 (5 bases). CDR1 and CDR2 from the germline V gene are MNHEY and SVGAGI. Trimming cost V 0 bases and J 6 bases, with 15 bases left between them. The CDR3 length is 15 residues. The CDR3: CASSYSMAGLGEQYF. CDR3 bases: TGTGCCAGCAGTTACTCGATGGCAGGGCTGGGCGAGCAGTACTTC.

This clone was seen a handful of times. This chain uses TRBV25-1 with TRBJ1-1, with D possibly matching TRBD1 (6 bases). Germline CDR1 is MGHDK and CDR2 is SYGVNS. Trimming shortened V by 3 bases and J by 4 bases, and 12 bases separated the two germline ends. The CDR3 is made up of 14 amino acids. The CDR3 region is CASSETGRTTEAFF. The CDR3 DNA follows: TGTGCCAGCAGTGAGACAGGAAGGACCACTGAAGCTTTCTTT.

The chain links TRBV5-4 to TRBJ2-5; the match to TRBD1 covers 7 bases. Germline CDR1 is SGHNT and CDR2 is YYREEE (reference sequence). CDR3 length: 14 amino acids. Unmatched junction bases numbered 5, after V lost 3 bases and J lost 3 bases. The CDR3 DNA follows: TGTGCCAGCAGCTCGACCGGGACAGAAGAGACCCAGTACTTC. Translated, it gives CASSSTGTEETQYF.

The chain employs TRBV5-4 and TRBJ2-3; perhaps TRBD1 as D (6 bases). The CDR3 is 16 residues long. Per the germline V gene, CDR1 is SGHNT and CDR2 is YYREEE (reference sequence). V gave up 2 bases and J gave up 6 bases, with 19 bases separating them. CDR3: CASSFYVGTSSDTQYF. The CDR3 DNA sequence: TGTGCCAGCAGCTTCTATGTCGGGACATCAAGTGATACGCAGTATTTT.

V usage is TRBV7-8 and J usage is TRBJ2-1, with a tentative D call TRBD2 (5 bases). Trimming left V 3 bases short and J 7 bases short, with 16 bases between. This CDR3 spans 15 amino acids. Germline V gene sequence: CDR1 SGHVS, CDR2 FQNEAQ. As DNA, the CDR3 is TGTGCCAGCAGCTTTTCCCTAGCATGGGGAAATGAGCAGTTCTTC. It specifies CASSFSLAWGNEQFF.